Below, 29 T cell receptor beta chains from the same sample are listed, as sequenced in a study of cytomegalovirus exposure and HLA in healthy donors. The primer mix had 60 Vbeta and 13 Jbeta primers. Profiled with immunoSEQ multiplex PCR; TCRdb holds only in-frame clones, not every one. The sample totals around 100,000 clones. The specimen sequenced was PBMCs. The receptors shown here come from a man in his forties or fifties in good health and CMV-seronegative.

As concerns this clone: The same CDR3 is also encoded by other DNA sequences in this sample. The gene calls are TRBV2 and TRBJ1-2; TRBD1 matches 8 bases. Germline trimming cut 4 bases from V and 4 bases from J; bases unmatched to any gene: 5. Germline V gene lookup returns CDR1 SNHLY and CDR2 FYNNEI. This CDR3 spans 14 amino acids. The CDR3 nucleotides read TGTGCCAGCAGTGGACAGGGGTCGGGCTATGGCTACACCTTC. This gives the protein CASSGQGSGYGYTF.

The V call is TRBV25-1, the J call TRBJ2-3; TRBD2 matches 12 bases. V gave up 4 bases and J gave up 11 bases; unmatched junction bases: 13. The CDR3 totals 16 residues. Germline lookup yields CDR1 MGHDK and CDR2 SYGVNS. The DNA of the CDR3 is TGTGCCAGCAGTGGGCCACTAGCGGGGGGCCGAAACGGGCAGTATTTT. Translation gives CASSGPLAGGRNGQYF.

The rearrangement joins TRBV4-3 to TRBJ1-6; no definite D call. This CDR3 has 13 amino acids. The ends were cut back, 1 base at V and 10 bases at J, with 8 bases in the middle. Germline-derived CDR1 and CDR2 are LGHNA and YSLEER. CDR3 bases: TGCGCCAGCAGCCAAGGGACTGAATCACCCCTCCACTTT. This sequence encodes CASSQGTESPLHF.

This chain connects TRBV10-3 to TRBJ2-2; 7 bases are a match to TRBD1. The germline CDR1 and CDR2 sequences are ENHRY and SYGVKD. With 10 bases clipped from V and 0 bases from J, the junction kept 8 bases outside the gene matches. The CDR3 extends over 15 amino acids. The CDR3 DNA reads TGTGCCACCATACGGGACAGCCCGAACACCGGGGAGCTGTTTTTT. It encodes CATIRDSPNTGELFF.

The V and J genes are TRBV7-9 and TRBJ1-1, with 7 bases identical to TRBD1. V lost 5 bases and J lost 8; bases outside the gene matches: 11. The V gene's germline CDR1 is SEHNR and CDR2 FQNEAQ (reference sequence). This CDR3 comprises 14 residues. The CDR3 spells CASSTNRQGPEAFF. The DNA of the CDR3 is TGTGCCAGCAGCACCAACCGACAGGGACCCGAAGCTTTCTTT.

This sequence joins TRBV30 and TRBJ2-3; 10 bases match TRBD2. Germline V gives CDR1 GTSNPN, CDR2 SVGIG (reference sequence). There are 15 residues in the CDR3. V trimming: 3 bases; J trimming: 11 bases; junction bases outside the gene matches: 14. CDR3 DNA sequence: TGTGCCTGGAGACAGGGGGGGAGCGGGAGGGGCCAGCAGTATTTT. Amino acids: CAWRQGGSGRGQQYF.

The chain uses TRBV18 and TRBJ2-5; 7 bases line up with TRBD2. V was clipped by 3 bases and J by 4 bases; unmatched bases: 8. Germline V gene data show CDR1 as KGHSH and CDR2 as LQKENI. The CDR3 loop spans 15 amino acids. The CDR3 sequence: CASSPRSGGGETQYF. The CDR3 DNA sequence: TGTGCCAGCTCACCCCGATCGGGAGGTGGAGAGACCCAGTACTTC. Filled out from reference TRBV18 and TRBJ2-5, the complete variable domain reads NAGVMQNPRHLVRRRGQEARLRCSPMKGHSHVYWYRQLPEEGLKFMVYLQKENIIDESGMPKERFSAEFPKEGPSILRIQQVVRGDSAAYFCASSPRSGGGETQYFGPGTRLLVL.

The CDR3 nucleotides read TGTGCCAGCAGTTATCGGGTCATGAACACTGAAGCTTTCTTT. Translation gives CASSYRVMNTEAFF. The V gene is TRBV6-5, the J gene TRBJ1-1, with D uncertain. This CDR3 comprises 14 residues. Germline lookup yields CDR1 MNHEY and CDR2 SVGAGI. V dropped 3 bases and J dropped 0 bases, with 8 bases sitting between them.

V and J are TRBV19 and TRBJ1-5, with 7 bases matching TRBD1. The CDR3 sequence is 14 residues long. V lost 3 bases and J lost 7; bases outside the gene matches: 6. Looked up from germline, CDR1 is LNHDA and CDR2 is SQIVND (reference sequence). The CDR3, as DNA: TGTGCCAGTAGTATTACAGGGGAGCGGCAGCCCCAGCATTTT. It yields the protein CASSITGERQPQHF. The full variable domain, rest sourced from reference TRBV19 and TRBJ1-5, is DGGITQSPKYLFRKEGQNVTLSCEQNLNHDAMYWYRQDPGQGLRLIYYSQIVNDFQKGDIAEGYSVSREKKESFPLTVTSAQKNPTAFYLCASSITGERQPQHFGDGTRLSIL.

This sequence joins TRBV7-2 and TRBJ2-7, with TRBD2 matching 10 bases. The CDR3 has 16 residues. CDR1 is SGHTA and CDR2 is FQGNSA in the germline V gene. The junction had 7 bases not matched to a gene; V was cut back by 2 bases and J by 3 bases. The chain's CDR3 is CASSLSLSGGFYEQYF. The CDR3 bases are TGTGCCAGCAGCTTAAGCCTTAGCGGGGGGTTCTACGAGCAGTACTTC.

The chain links TRBV5-1 to TRBJ1-1; D ambiguous. This CDR3 is 14 amino acids long. Trimming took off 0 bases at V and 1 base at J, with 7 bases between the two ends. Germline loops: CDR1 SGHRS, CDR2 YFSETQ. The CDR3 DNA sequence: TGCGCCAGCAGCTTGGGTCCCGGGAACACTGAAGCTTTCTTT. Translating gives CASSLGPGNTEAFF.

The chain joins TRBV19 to TRBJ1-5; 9 bases match TRBD1. The CDR3 sequence is 17 residues long. CDR1 and CDR2 (germline): LNHDA, SQIVND (reference sequence). Trimming removed 4 bases from V and 8 bases from J; junction bases left unmatched: 15. CDR3 DNA sequence: TGTGCCAGTAGTACCCCGGGAACAGGGGGCTCTATGGAGCCCCAGCATTTT. Protein product: CASSTPGTGGSMEPQHF. The variable domain in full, completed from reference TRBV19 and TRBJ1-5, reads DGGITQSPKYLFRKEGQNVTLSCEQNLNHDAMYWYRQDPGQGLRLIYYSQIVNDFQKGDIAEGYSVSREKKESFPLTVTSAQKNPTAFYLCASSTPGTGGSMEPQHFGDGTRLSIL.

This chain links TRBV18 with TRBJ1-3, with TRBD1 matching over 8 bases. The CDR3 extends over 18 amino acids. CDR1 is KGHSH and CDR2 is LQKENI in the germline V gene. V lost 2 bases, J lost 0 bases, and 9 bases stayed unmatched. The CDR3 coding sequence is TGTGCCAGCTCACCAACCGGACAGGGAACAACCTCTGGAAACACCATATATTTT. Its translation is CASSPTGQGTTSGNTIYF.

The chain couples TRBV5-8 to TRBJ1-2; the D gene is possibly TRBD1 (5 bases). This CDR3 region has 15 residues. V was cut by 0 bases and J by 4 bases, with 13 bases left in between. Germline V gene sequence: CDR1 SGHTS, CDR2 YDEGEE. CDR3 region: CASSLGMGGVYGYTF. CDR3 coding DNA: TGTGCCAGCAGCTTGGGGATGGGGGGAGTCTATGGCTACACCTTC.

The gene calls are TRBV5-1 and TRBJ2-1; 7 bases are shared with TRBD1. Germline V CDR1 and CDR2: SGHRS, YFSETQ. The CDR3 spans 15 residues. V lost 2 bases to trimming and J lost 8 bases; unmatched junction nucleotides: 10. CDR3 nucleotides: TGCGCCAGCAGCTTAGCCGGGACAGCCAATGATGAGCAGTTCTTC. Residues: CASSLAGTANDEQFF.

The gene calls are TRBV7-8 and TRBJ1-1; 11 bases line up with TRBD1. J gave up 4 bases and V 6 bases, and 4 bases lay outside the gene matches. CDR1 SGHVS and CDR2 FQNEAQ come from the germline V gene. This CDR3 is built from 14 residues. The CDR3 nucleotides read TGTGCCAGCAGTTCCGGACAGGGGGCCACTGAAGCTTTCTTT. This translates into CASSSGQGATEAFF.

V and J are TRBV7-2 and TRBJ1-4, with 9 bases lining up with TRBD1. Trimming took 5 bases from V and 10 from J; bases not matched to a gene: 14. The CDR3 is 16 amino acids. Germline values: CDR1 SGHTA, CDR2 FQGNSA. This chain's CDR3 is CASSDRSRDRVGKLFF. Written as DNA, the CDR3 is TGTGCCAGCAGCGACCGGTCCCGGGACAGGGTAGGAAAACTGTTTTTT.

V is TRBV6-1 and J is TRBJ2-5, with 11 bases aligning to TRBD1. CDR1 is MNHNS, CDR2 SASEGT, per germline. The length of the CDR3 is 14 residues. V trimming: 7 bases; J trimming: 7 bases; junction bases outside the gene matches: 8. The DNA for the CDR3 is TGTGCCAGCAACCCTGGGACAGGGGGGGGGACCCAGTACTTC. The encoded protein is CASNPGTGGGTQYF.

This sequence joins TRBV7-6 and TRBJ1-1; D is uncertain. This CDR3 contains 15 residues. The V and J ends lost 5 bases and 5 bases respectively, with 18 bases between them. In germline, CDR1 is SGHVS, CDR2 FNYEAQ. Here the CDR3 reads CASSPLGFGFTEAFF. The CDR3 DNA follows: TGTGCCAGCAGCCCCCTTGGGTTCGGGTTTACTGAAGCTTTCTTT.

V is TRBV7-9 and J is TRBJ1-4, with 10 bases identical to TRBD1. CDR1 SEHNR and CDR2 FQNEAQ come from the germline V gene (reference sequence). With V trimmed by 2 bases and J by 6 bases, 6 bases remained unmatched. CDR3 size: 16 residues. The CDR3 nucleotides read TGTGCCAGCAGCTTAAAGAGGGGGACAGGGGATGAAAAACTGTTTTTT. It is translated as CASSLKRGTGDEKLFF.

The chain carries TRBV7-9 and TRBJ2-5, with TRBD1 matching over 7 bases. The J call may be faulty, since TRBJ2-7 better matches the DNA end. This CDR3 has 16 amino acids. Germline loops: CDR1 SEHNR, CDR2 FQNEAQ (reference sequence). The CDR3 DNA follows: TGTGCCAGCAGCTCCGGAAGGACGGGACAGTCCTACGAGCAGTACTTC. Encoded protein: CASSSGRTGQSYEQYF.

The chain links TRBV19 to TRBJ2-5, with a possible D match to TRBD1 (5 bases). Between the trimmed V and J ends, which lost 8 bases and 4 bases, there was a span of 14 bases. The CDR3 is 13 residues long. Germline V gene lookup returns CDR1 LNHDA and CDR2 SQIVND (reference sequence). The CDR3 loop is CASRRARGETQYF. In DNA form, the CDR3 reads TGTGCCAGTCGCAGGGCTAGAGGAGAGACCCAGTACTTC.

V and J are TRBV18 and TRBJ1-2; 7 bases are a match to TRBD1. The V gene's germline CDR1 is KGHSH and CDR2 LQKENI. CDR3 length: 14 residues. The V gene end was trimmed by 3 bases and the J gene end by 4 bases; junction bases not matched to a gene: 5. The DNA for the CDR3 is TGTGCCAGCTCACCCCGGGACAGACCCTATGGCTACACCTTC. Residues: CASSPRDRPYGYTF. Full variable domain (remainder filled in from reference TRBV18 and TRBJ1-2): NAGVMQNPRHLVRRRGQEARLRCSPMKGHSHVYWYRQLPEEGLKFMVYLQKENIIDESGMPKERFSAEFPKEGPSILRIQQVVRGDSAAYFCASSPRDRPYGYTFGSGTRLTVV.

The J gene is TRBJ2-2, the V gene TRBV4-3; TRBD1 agrees at 9 bases. V lost 0 bases, J lost 5 bases, and 13 bases stayed unmatched. Per the germline V gene, CDR1 is LGHNA and CDR2 is YSLEER. The length of the CDR3 is 19 residues. CDR3 residues: CASSQDEVRTGVFTGELFF. DNA for the CDR3: TGCGCCAGCAGCCAAGATGAGGTTCGGACAGGGGTTTTTACCGGGGAGCTGTTTTTT.

V usage is TRBV30 and J usage is TRBJ2-3; 7 bases match TRBD2. Germline assignment: CDR1 GTSNPN and CDR2 SVGIG (reference sequence). The CDR3 sequence is 16 residues long. V gave up 0 bases and J gave up 4 bases; unmatched junction bases: 10. In DNA, the CDR3 is TGTGCCTGGAGTGTCCTGGCACGGGAGGTCCCAGATACGCAGTATTTT. It specifies CAWSVLAREVPDTQYF.

V usage is TRBV4-3 and J usage is TRBJ1-5; maybe TRBD1 (6 bases). CDR3 size: 16 residues. Trimming pared 0 bases from V and 5 bases from J, leaving 14 bases between. CDR1 is LGHNA, CDR2 YSLEER, per germline. Written as DNA, the CDR3 is TGCGCCAGCAGCCAAGATTTCAACAGGGCTTATCAGCCCCAGCATTTT. It yields the protein CASSQDFNRAYQPQHF.

The chain uses TRBV15 and TRBJ2-5; 7 bases are a match to TRBD2. The CDR3 contains 13 residues. Per germline, CDR1 LNHNV and CDR2 YYDKDF (reference sequence). V shed 6 bases and J 1 base; nucleotides not matched to a gene: 2. This CDR3 reads CATRPGGQETQYF. DNA for the CDR3: TGTGCCACCAGACCGGGGGGCCAAGAGACCCAGTACTTC. Filled out from reference TRBV15 and TRBJ2-5, the complete variable domain reads DAMVIQNPRYQVTQFGKPVTLSCSQTLNHNVMYWYQQKSSQAPKLLFHYYDKDFNNEADTPDNFQSRRPNTSFCFLDIRSPGLGDTAMYLCATRPGGQETQYFGPGTRLLVL.

The genes are TRBV6-1 and TRBJ1-1; a possible D gene is TRBD1 (6 bases). Germline V gene lookup returns CDR1 MNHNS and CDR2 SASEGT. The CDR3 totals 14 residues. V was clipped by 6 bases and J by 3 bases, with 14 bases between them. In DNA, the CDR3 is TGTGCCAGCAGGATGACAGGAATGGACACTGAAGCTTTCTTT. Its translation is CASRMTGMDTEAFF.

The gene calls are TRBV7-6 and TRBJ2-7, with 7 nucleotides matching TRBD1. Per the germline V gene, CDR1 is SGHVS and CDR2 is FNYEAQ. V lost 5 bases to trimming and J lost 3 bases; unmatched junction nucleotides: 10. The CDR3 runs 15 residues. The CDR3 sequence is CASSPRGQHFYEQYF. As DNA, the CDR3 is TGTGCCAGCAGCCCCAGGGGACAGCATTTCTACGAGCAGTACTTC.